This TCR beta chain came from a study of T cell responses to AZD1222 COVID-19 vaccine. Study outcomes and limitations: Among spike-specific TCRs, nearly half reportedly target unmutated variant regions. Females outnumbered males among donors, who were mostly white British; clonal diversity was possibly underestimated. At baseline, seropositivity was found in only a handful of AZD1222 recipients.

Sequenced by immunoSEQ multiplex PCR; TCRdb stores in-frame clones only, minus some. The table lists about 150,000 clones, approximately 91% of them singletons. As concerns this clone: Its antigen is currently unknown.

This specimen was peripheral blood, taken 28 days after the second AZD1222 dose. The source is an adult who received the AZD1222 COVID-19 vaccine.

The CDR3 DNA follows: TGTGCCAGCAACTTGAGCTCCGGGACAGGGGGCTCCTACGAGCAGTACTTC. Its translation is CASNLSSGTGGSYEQYF. V usage is TRBV7-9 and J usage is TRBJ2-7; 11 nucleotides align to TRBD1. The V and J ends lost 7 bases and 0 bases, in that order; junction bases with no gene match: 11. CDR1 and CDR2 (germline): SEHNR, FQNEAQ (reference sequence). The CDR3 sequence is 17 residues long.